What follows are 17 T cell receptor beta chains derived from one specimen sequenced in a study of post-analysis software for immune sequencing data. Findings and caveats of the study: Included in a set of roughly five TRBV segments more frequent in patients than controls were TRBV5-6, TRBV5-1 and TRBV20-1.

Built from TCR beta cDNA, the libraries had unique molecular identifiers in them. In TCRdb, the PCR reads were re-called with MiXCR into one record per CDR3 protein. The data show about 770,000 distinct CDR3 sequences, about half seen once. The antigens for these receptors are not known. The sample was blood. These receptors originate from a girl under 18 with multiple sclerosis.

A note on this clonotype: Possible read error: a much larger clone is one base away. The V call is TRBV2, the J call TRBJ1-2; 7 bases line up with TRBD1. The germline CDR1 and CDR2 sequences are SNHLY and FYNNEI. This CDR3 is 14 amino acids long. In nucleotides, the CDR3 is TGTGCCAGCAGTGAAGAGTCGCCAGGGGGTGGCTGCACCTTC. It yields the protein CASSEESPGGGCTF.

The chain combines TRBV11-2 with TRBJ2-1; D may be TRBD2 (6 bases). V was shortened by 6 bases and J by 0 bases, with 15 bases between the two germline ends. The CDR3 consists of 16 residues. Germline-derived CDR1 and CDR2 are SGHAT and FQNNGV. CDR3 DNA: TGTGCCAGCAGTCCCAGGGACTTTAACTCCTACAATGAGCAGTTCTTC. Translated, it gives CASSPRDFNSYNEQFF.

The V call is TRBV4-3, the J call TRBJ2-4, with D uncertain. Trimming cost V 0 bases and J 13 bases, with 19 bases left between them. This CDR3 has 15 amino acids. CDR1 and CDR2 from the germline V gene are LGHNA and YSLEER. CDR3 sequence (DNA): TGCGCCAGCAGCCAAGATCCGGATCACGCGGCTTTGCAGTACTTC. It is translated as CASSQDPDHAALQYF.

The chain employs TRBV6-5 and TRBJ2-3; 8 bases agree with TRBD2. In germline, CDR1 is MNHEY, CDR2 SVGAGI. V lost 2 bases to trimming and J lost 3 bases; unmatched junction nucleotides: 4. CDR3 length: 15 residues. CDR3 coding DNA: TGTGCCAGCAGTTACGGGGCGGGAGGAACAGATACGCAGTATTTT. Translation: CASSYGAGGTDTQYF.

There are a few counts of this clonotype. The chain is built from TRBV7-8 and TRBJ2-3, with D possibly TRBD2 on 6 matching bases. Trimming took off 2 bases at V and 2 bases at J, with 11 bases between the two ends. The CDR3 extends over 15 amino acids. Germline V gene data show CDR1 as SGHVS and CDR2 as FQNEAQ. In DNA, the CDR3 is TGTGCCAGCAGCTTAAGCCGGGAGTTCACAGATACGCAGTATTTT. It is translated as CASSLSREFTDTQYF.

The chain recombines TRBV7-9 with TRBJ2-7; D gene ambiguous. Looked up from germline, CDR1 is SEHNR and CDR2 is FQNEAQ (reference sequence). This CDR3 has 13 residues. Between the trimmed V and J ends, which lost 4 bases and 3 bases, there was a span of 10 bases. CDR3 DNA sequence: TGTGCCAGCAGCTCAACAGAGAACTACGAGCAGTACTTC. It yields the protein CASSSTENYEQYF.

The chain is built from TRBV5-1 and TRBJ1-5; maybe TRBD1 (6 bases). The V end was cut by 4 bases, the J end by 1 base, with 12 bases between. Germline CDR1 is SGHRS and CDR2 is YFSETQ. The CDR3 sequence is 15 residues long. The CDR3 DNA sequence: TGCGCCAGCAGCCCAGGGGTAACGAGCAATCAGCCCCAGCATTTT. It is translated as CASSPGVTSNQPQHF. Full variable domain (remainder filled in from reference TRBV5-1 and TRBJ1-5): KAGVTQTPRYLIKTRGQQVTLSCSPISGHRSVSWYQQTPGQGLQFLFEYFSETQRNKGNFPGRFSGRQFSNSRSEMNVSTLELGDSALYLCASSPGVTSNQPQHFGDGTRLSIL.

The V call is TRBV19, the J call TRBJ2-1, with TRBD2 identical over 7 bases. CDR1 is LNHDA and CDR2 is SQIVND in the germline V gene (reference sequence). The ends lost 5 bases at V and 8 bases at J; junction bases unmatched: 12. The length of the CDR3 is 15 residues. Written as DNA, the CDR3 is TGTGCCAGTAGTGCTTGGGAGGGGCCATTGGATGAGCAGTTCTTC. Translated: CASSAWEGPLDEQFF.

The chain uses TRBV5-5 and TRBJ2-7, with 10 bases that match TRBD2. CDR1 is SGHKS and CDR2 is YYEKEE in the germline V gene (reference sequence). With 4 bases clipped from V and 3 bases from J, the junction kept 4 bases outside the gene matches. The CDR3 sequence is 14 residues long. This CDR3 reads CASSTGLANYEQYF. The CDR3 DNA reads as TGTGCCAGCAGCACGGGACTAGCGAACTACGAGCAGTACTTC.

The chain has TRBV2 and TRBJ2-1; 8 bases align to TRBD2. CDR1 and CDR2 (germline): SNHLY, FYNNEI. CDR3 length: 16 amino acids. The junction had 7 bases not matched to a gene; V was cut back by 6 bases and J by 0 bases. The CDR3 region has the DNA TGTGCCAGCAGCCGGGCCGGGACTAGCTCCTACAATGAGCAGTTCTTC. Encoded protein: CASSRAGTSSYNEQFF.

The CDR3 DNA follows: TGTGCCGCTGGCGGGACTGAAGCTTTCTTT. Translation gives CAAGGTEAFF. V and J are TRBV10-3 and TRBJ1-1; D is undetermined. The V end was cut by 11 bases, the J end by 5 bases, with 9 bases between. The CDR3 consists of 10 residues. Looked up from germline, CDR1 is ENHRY and CDR2 is SYGVKD.

This clonotype was counted many times. The gene calls are TRBV7-3 and TRBJ2-3; possibly TRBD2 for D (5 bases). CDR3 length: 13 amino acids. Germline loops: CDR1 SGHTA, CDR2 FQGTGA. Trimming removed 6 bases at V and 0 bases at J, with 7 bases between. The CDR3 protein is CASSWTSTDTQYF. The CDR3 DNA sequence: TGTGCCAGCAGTTGGACTAGCACAGATACGCAGTATTTT.

This clonotype has only a few counts. The chain is built from TRBV12-3 or TRBV12-4 and TRBJ2-3; D remains unclear. The CDR3 totals 14 residues. With 7 bases removed from V and 1 base from J, the gap between germline ends came to 12 bases. The chain's CDR3 is CASTLSLGTDTQYF. The CDR3 nucleotides are TGTGCCAGCACCCTTTCCTTAGGCACAGATACGCAGTATTTT.

The CDR3 nucleotides are TGTGCCAGCAGCGTTGAGGGGGGAGGCACCGGGGAGCTGTTTTTT. Translated: CASSVEGGGTGELFF. The chain links TRBV9 to TRBJ2-2, with D perhaps being TRBD1 or TRBD2 (6 bases each). The ends were cut back, 2 bases at V and 4 bases at J, with 12 bases in the middle. The germline V gene encodes CDR1 SGDLS and CDR2 YYNGEE. The CDR3 is 15 amino acids.

In its sample, this clonotype was seen many times. The rearrangement joins TRBV7-2 to TRBJ2-5, with a weak D call TRBD2 (5 bases). Germline V gene data show CDR1 as SGHTA and CDR2 as FQGNSA. This CDR3 has 14 amino acids. V gave up 2 bases and J gave up 4 bases, with 11 bases separating them. Written as DNA, the CDR3 is TGTGCCAGCAGCTTAAGTGGGAGAGGAGAGACCCAGTACTTC. It codes for CASSLSGRGETQYF.

The V and J genes are TRBV30 and TRBJ1-2; a possible D gene is TRBD1 (5 bases). Trimming pared 0 bases from V and 8 bases from J, leaving 13 bases between. CDR3 length: 13 residues. Germline V gives CDR1 GTSNPN, CDR2 SVGIG (reference sequence). The CDR3 DNA sequence: TGTGCCTGGAGTGTACGAGGGGAGGGAGGCTACACCTTC. Its protein product is CAWSVRGEGGYTF. Full variable domain (outside the CDR3, taken from reference TRBV30 and TRBJ1-2): SQTIHQWPATLVQPVGSPLSLECTVEGTSNPNLYWYRQAAGRGLQLLFYSVGIGQISSEVPQNLSASRPQDRQFILSSKKLLLSDSGFYLCAWSVRGEGGYTFGSGTRLTVV.

CDR3 sequence reads: CASSEAPSAGVSELFF. The CDR3 DNA sequence: TGTGCCAGCAGTGAAGCCCCATCGGCAGGGGTTTCTGAACTGTTTTTT. This chain connects TRBV6-1 to TRBJ1-4, with a weak D call TRBD1 (6 bases). V was shortened by 0 bases and J by 12 bases, with 20 bases between the two germline ends. The CDR3 has 16 amino acids. Germline loops: CDR1 MNHNS, CDR2 SASEGT.